This T cell receptor (beta chain) came from a study of T cell repertoires in cytomegalovirus infection. The CDR3 is made up of 17 amino acids. V trimming: 7 bases; J trimming: 0 bases; junction bases outside the gene matches: 7. TCRdb independently ran MiXCR on the reads; one entry per CDR3 protein. The data hold 200,000 or so distinct CDR3 sequences, with over 25% observed a single time. The specimen sequenced was PBMCs. The source of this sequence is a human donor in good health (CMV status not recorded). Some clones in this sample may be carry-over from other donors' samples. The chain recombines TRBV12-3 or TRBV12-4 with TRBJ2-1; 12 nucleotides line up with TRBD2. The CDR3 here is CASNLRLAGASYNEQFF. In nucleotides, the CDR3 is TGTGCCAGCAACCTCCGACTAGCGGGGGCCTCCTACAATGAGCAGTTCTTC.